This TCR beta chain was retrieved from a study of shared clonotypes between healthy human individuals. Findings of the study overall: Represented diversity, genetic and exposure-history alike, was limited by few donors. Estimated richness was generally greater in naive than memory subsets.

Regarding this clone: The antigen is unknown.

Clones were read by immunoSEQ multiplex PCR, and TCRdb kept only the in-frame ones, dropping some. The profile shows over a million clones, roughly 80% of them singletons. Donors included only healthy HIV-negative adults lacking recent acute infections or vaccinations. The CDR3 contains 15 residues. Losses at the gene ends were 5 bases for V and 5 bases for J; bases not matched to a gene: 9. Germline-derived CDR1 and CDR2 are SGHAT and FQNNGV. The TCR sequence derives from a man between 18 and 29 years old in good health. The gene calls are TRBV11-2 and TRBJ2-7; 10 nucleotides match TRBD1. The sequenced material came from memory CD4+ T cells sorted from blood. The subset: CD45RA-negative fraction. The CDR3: CASSAGGTGEHEQYF. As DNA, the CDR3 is TGTGCCAGCAGCGCCGGCGGGACAGGGGAACACGAGCAGTACTTC.